This T cell receptor beta chain was captured by sequencing in a study of OX40 agonist ivuxolimab in advanced cancers. The CDR3 is 14 residues long. Germline CDR1 reads MNHEY; CDR2 reads SVGAGI. V was trimmed by 4 bases and J by 6 bases, leaving 13 bases between them. Data came from immunoSEQ multiplex PCR; TCRdb stores just in-frame clones and leaves some out. The sample carries about 120,000 clones, 80% to 90% recorded once. Sequenced here: CD4+ or CD8+ T cells sorted from blood, sampled in a trial of the OX40 agonist ivuxolimab. This TCR came from an adult with an advanced solid tumor such as melanoma, head and neck, liver or kidney cancer. The chain couples TRBV6-5 to TRBJ1-5; unclear D gene. Here the CDR3 DNA reads TGTGCCAGCAGTTTCTCGGGGAATAGTCAGCCCCAGCATTTT. Protein: CASSFSGNSQPQHF.